This is a list of T cell receptor beta chains from one sample in a study of blood T cell repertoires in COVID-19. The protocol was immunoSEQ multiplex PCR, while the TCRdb copy is restricted to in-frame clones and leaves out a portion. The data contain around 300,000 clones, roughly 85% of them singletons. The sequencing input was peripheral blood. These receptors were taken from a human donor in a cohort sampled during active COVID-19. CDR3s leave out the opening cysteine and the closing phenylalanine or tryptophan.

V gene	J gene	CDR3 protein
TRBV14	TRBJ1-6	ASSGGQGFSSPLH
TRBV5-1	TRBJ1-1	ASSLERGQNTEAF
TRBV9	TRBJ2-2	ASSYRGHTGELF
TRBV30	TRBJ1-1	AWSVGTGPGAF
TRBV5-1	TRBJ2-1	ASSSGDRVANEQF
TRBV5-1	TRBJ1-2	ASSLSAGGFRNYGYT
TRBV7-3	TRBJ2-6	ASTLRGGTGANVLT
TRBV29-1	TRBJ1-2	SVGTGRYYGYT
TRBV7-2	TRBJ2-1	ASSLGDRHNEQF
TRBV2	TRBJ1-6	ASRRQENSPLH
TRBV14	TRBJ1-6	ASSQVRGGSPLH
TRBV3-1/TRBV3-2	TRBJ2-5	ASSQGKLVSY
TRBV28	TRBJ1-4	ASSLTGTNEKLF
TRBV24-1	TRBJ2-1	ATSDSRTFEQF
TRBV28	TRBJ1-1	ASTKQGTEAF
TRBV11-2	TRBJ2-2	ASSLTGAATGELF
TRBV29-1	TRBJ2-3	SVGRGSNTQY
TRBV28	TRBJ1-1	ASSLDTNTEAF
TRBV20-1	TRBJ2-2	SASSFGGSTGELF
TRBV28	TRBJ1-5	ASSLGNRGQPQH
TRBV15	TRBJ2-7	ATSRDRGYEQY
TRBV6-5	TRBJ1-2	ASSSGGEGYGYT
TRBV25-1	TRBJ1-6	ASSERNSPLH
TRBV18	TRBJ2-7	ASSPQSTYEQY
TRBV5-1	TRBJ1-1	ASSLVDRVETEAF
TRBV5-1	TRBJ1-2	ASSLGQGNDGYT
TRBV7-8	TRBJ1-2	ASSLNNHYGYT
TRBV24-1	TRBJ2-1	ATGQDPYNEQF
TRBV11-2	TRBJ2-7	ASSLDPRQFYEQY
TRBV7-9	TRBJ2-6	ASSPLMGAPISGANVLT
TRBV2	TRBJ1-2	ASSDSVGYGYT
TRBV30	TRBJ1-1	AWDRMNTEAF
TRBV7-9	TRBJ2-1	ASRTRTDHEQF
TRBV6-2/TRBV6-3	TRBJ2-5	ASSQGLAGPQETQY
TRBV5-1	TRBJ1-4	ASSSGQKEKLF